The rows below give T cell receptor beta chains drawn from one sample of a study of CD8 T cells in ankylosing spondylitis. TCRdb used MiXCR to reprocess the 5' RACE reads, holding one entry per CDR3 protein. Of just over 300,000 distinct CDR3 sequences in the sample, around 21% were seen once. The sequencing input was blood, either unsorted or a sorted T cell fraction (not recorded which). The receptor set was obtained from a female donor with ankylosing spondylitis or in good health (not recorded which). CDR3s include the opening cysteine and the closing phenylalanine or tryptophan. Fields, in order: V gene, clone size, D gene, J gene, CDR3 DNA, CDR3 protein. A D gene is named only where the DNA matches it firmly. The size field is filled for only some rows; it gives once, few, many or a size class.

>TRBV20-1|few|-|TRBJ2-1
TGCAGTGTGCGATTCTCCTACAATGAGCAGTTCTTC
CSVRFSYNEQFF
>TRBV10-1|few|TRBD2|TRBJ2-5
TGCGCCAGCCCGACTAGCGGGAGGAAAGAGACCCAGTACTTC
CASPTSGRKETQYF
>TRBV20-1|-|-|TRBJ2-5
TGCAGTGCTAGCGGCGGAGGGGGTGACCTGTACCAAGAGACCCAGTACTTC
CSASGGGGDLYQETQYF
>TRBV7-2|-|TRBD2|TRBJ2-1
TGTGCCAGCCAGGAGTGGACTAGCGGAGGGAGGGAGCAGTTCTTC
CASQEWTSGGREQFF
>TRBV7-9|many|-|TRBJ1-1
TGTGCCAGCAGCGCAGAGCTGAACACTGAAGCTTTCTTT
CASSAELNTEAFF
>TRBV29-1|-|TRBD2|TRBJ2-1
TGCAGCGTAAACGGGAGGAGTATAAATGAGCAGTTCTTC
CSVNGRSINEQFF
>TRBV20-1|-|TRBD2|TRBJ2-4
TGCAGTGCTAGCGAACTAGCGGGAGCCAAAAACATTCAGTACTTC
CSASELAGAKNIQYF
>TRBV28|-|-|TRBJ2-7
TGTGCCAGCAGTCCGCAACAGGGAAACGGCCCCAGGTACGAGCAGTACTTC
CASSPQQGNGPRYEQYF
>TRBV20-1|-|TRBD2|TRBJ2-1
TGCAGTGCTAGAGATGTCGGACTAGGTACGAATGAGCAGTTCTTC
CSARDVGLGTNEQFF
>TRBV6-5|-|-|TRBJ2-7
TGTGCCAGCAGTTCTCCGGGAATCGGAGAGCAGTACTTC
CASSSPGIGEQYF
>TRBV29-1|-|-|TRBJ2-1
TGCAGCGTTGAAGATGCTGGCACGGGGAGGTATGAGCAGTTCTTC
CSVEDAGTGRYEQFF
>TRBV18|few|TRBD2|TRBJ2-7
TGTGCCAGCTCGTCCGGACTAGCGACTCCCTACGAGCAGTACTTC
CASSSGLATPYEQYF
>TRBV28|-|TRBD1|TRBJ2-1
TGTGCCAGCAGTTTACCGGGACAGGGATACAATGAGCAGTTCTTC
CASSLPGQGYNEQFF
>TRBV30|few|-|TRBJ2-7
TGTGCCTGGAGTCCCCCCCGGACCCGGAGGGCCTACGAGCAGTACTTC
CAWSPPRTRRAYEQYF
>TRBV5-1|-|-|TRBJ2-2
TGCGCCAGCACCCCTCGTGGGAATGAAGGCACCGGGGAGCTGTTTTTT
CASTPRGNEGTGELFF
>TRBV7-9|-|-|TRBJ2-3
TGTGCCAGCAGCGGGGGAGTAGCGGCTCTGGATACGCAGTATTTT
CASSGGVAALDTQYF
>TRBV20-1|few|-|TRBJ2-3
TGCAGTGCTAGTCCCGGGACCAGGGATACGCAGTATTTT
CSASPGTRDTQYF
>TRBV20-1|-|-|TRBJ1-5
TGCAGTGCTAGAACCTATAGCAATCAGCCCCAGCATTTT
CSARTYSNQPQHF
>TRBV28|few|TRBD1|TRBJ1-5
TGTGCCAGCAGGTTGGGGGACAGGAGCAATCAGCCCCAGCATTTT
CASRLGDRSNQPQHF
>TRBV5-5|many|-|TRBJ2-1
TGTGCCAGCAGCTCAACGGGACGCTACAATGAGCAGTTCTTC
CASSSTGRYNEQFF
>TRBV12-3/TRBV12-4|many|-|TRBJ2-1
TGTGCCAGCAGCCGCGACAGTTTCAATGAGCAGTTCTTC
CASSRDSFNEQFF
>TRBV24-1|few|TRBD2|TRBJ2-1
TGTGCCACCAGTTTAGAGCGGGAGGGCCGGAATGAGCAGTTCTTC
CATSLEREGRNEQFF
>TRBV29-1|many|-|TRBJ2-3
TGCAGCGGCTGCATCGGCCCAGATACGCAGTATTTT
CSGCIGPDTQYF
>TRBV28|-|-|TRBJ2-5
TGTGCCAGCAGTTTGGGCCGGAGAGGAGAGACCCAGTACTTC
CASSLGRRGETQYF
>TRBV6-1|many|TRBD2|TRBJ2-5
TGTGCCAGCAATCTAGCGGGAGAAGAGACCCAGTACTTC
CASNLAGEETQYF
>TRBV11-2|few|TRBD2|TRBJ2-7
TGTGCCAGCAGCGCCCGACTAGCGGGATTGACCGTACCCTACGAGCAGTACTTC
CASSARLAGLTVPYEQYF
>TRBV20-1|many|-|TRBJ2-7
TGCAGTGCCTCCGGGACCATGTGGGAGGAGCAGTACTTC
CSASGTMWEEQYF
>TRBV10-1|few|-|TRBJ2-5
TGCGCCAGCAGTGGCTCAGGGGAGACCCAGTACTTC
CASSGSGETQYF
>TRBV6-1|few|-|TRBJ1-5
TGTGCCAGCAGTGTTGGTGGGCAGCCCCAGCATTTT
CASSVGGQPQHF
>TRBV27|-|TRBD2|TRBJ2-7
TGTGCCAGCAGCCGGATAGCGGGTCGCTACGAGCAGTACTTC
CASSRIAGRYEQYF
>TRBV12-3/TRBV12-4|few|-|TRBJ2-6
TGTGCCAGCAGTTTGAATACAGGCTCGAGGGCCAACGTCCTGACTTTC
CASSLNTGSRANVLTF
>TRBV12-3/TRBV12-4|few|TRBD2|TRBJ2-4
TGTGCCAGCAGTTGGTCCTTTAGCGGGAGGGCGACCAAAAACATTCAGTACTTC
CASSWSFSGRATKNIQYF
>TRBV28|-|-|TRBJ2-1
TGTGCCAGCAATCCTGCAACTTCTACGTTCTACAATGAGCAGTTCTTC
CASNPATSTFYNEQFF
>TRBV5-1|-|-|TRBJ1-4
TGCGCCAGCAGCCCCACACCGTCCCTGAATGAAAAACTGTTTTTT
CASSPTPSLNEKLFF
>TRBV2|many|TRBD2|TRBJ2-1
TGTGCCAGCAGGCTCCTAGCGGGAGGCAGCTCCTACAATGAGCAGTTCTTC
CASRLLAGGSSYNEQFF